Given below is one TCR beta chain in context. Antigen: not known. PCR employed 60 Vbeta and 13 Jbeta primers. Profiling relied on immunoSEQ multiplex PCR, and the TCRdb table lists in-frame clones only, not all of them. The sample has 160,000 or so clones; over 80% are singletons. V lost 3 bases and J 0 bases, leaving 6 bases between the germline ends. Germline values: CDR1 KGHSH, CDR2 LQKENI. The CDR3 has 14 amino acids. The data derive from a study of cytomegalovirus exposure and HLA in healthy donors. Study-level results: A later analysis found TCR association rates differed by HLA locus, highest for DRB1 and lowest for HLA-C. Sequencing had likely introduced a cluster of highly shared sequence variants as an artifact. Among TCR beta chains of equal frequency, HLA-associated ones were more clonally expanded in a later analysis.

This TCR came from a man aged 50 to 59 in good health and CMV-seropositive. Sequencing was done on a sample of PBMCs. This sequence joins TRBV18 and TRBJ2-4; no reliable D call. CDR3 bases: TGTGCCAGCTCACCTCCCTTAGCCAAAAACATTCAGTACTTC. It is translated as CASSPPLAKNIQYF.